This T cell receptor beta chain emerged from a study of Ad26.COV2.S vaccination and SARS-CoV-2 variants (dated by TCRdb to about 2021). Context from the whole study: Vaccine-arm donors were drawn from COV1001, a multicentre, randomized, double-blind, placebo-controlled phase I-IIa trial of Ad26.COV2.S in healthy adults. Ad26.COV2.S was administered intramuscularly at 5 x 10^10 or 1 x 10^11 viral particles, either as a single shot or as two shots given 56 days apart. Sequencing of the TCRbeta repertoire served to evaluate the specificity and breadth of SARS-CoV-2-reactive T cell receptors following Ad26.COV2.S vaccination. A total of 32 samples were included in the TCR-sequenced set, comprising 19 Ad26.COV2.S vaccine recipients, 5 placebo recipients and 8 SARS-CoV-2 convalescent individuals. Participants in the trial were split at random into five groups of five each, receiving low-dose or high-dose Ad26.COV2.S once or twice, or else placebo on both occasions. Investigators remained blinded to trial group allocation during experiments and outcome assessment.

Details on this clone: The specificity of this receptor is unknown. No base quality values were provided; no much bigger clone lies one nucleotide off.

The immunoSEQ Assay was the method used to sequence TCRbeta CDR3 regions. After extraction, genomic DNA underwent amplification by bias-controlled multiplex PCR, followed by high-throughput sequencing. Per the original workflow: Collapsing and filtering of sequences were performed to quantify the absolute abundance of each unique TCRbeta CDR3 region. Usable DNA was measured by amplifying reference genes present in all nucleated cells, and TCRbeta template counts were normalized to that usable DNA to estimate T cell fraction. Repertoire TCRs were annotated as SARS-CoV-2-specific when V gene, CDR3 amino acid sequence and J gene were exactly matched to a known reactive TCR set. The reference SARS-CoV-2 TCR set was obtained from MIRA and was filtered for enrichment in COVID-19-positive ImmuneCODE repertoires, whereby public or cross-reactive TCRs were removed. Drawing on the MIRA antigens, annotated TCRs were analysed further at the level of specific ORF or position within ORF. Breadth was defined as the number of annotated unique rearrangements divided by the total number of unique productive rearrangements, and depth was defined as the summed frequency of the annotated unique rearrangements. TCR breadth was compared between groups using two-sided Wilcoxon rank-sum tests. TCRdb carries this immuneACCESS record with in-frame sequences only. Its versions omit some clonotypes, under half of them owing to an unresolved V gene in the studies checked, with the rest unexplained. That table gives V, J and clone size, and the DNA gave D and trimming. The sample data list around 450,000 clones, and 89% of these were observed just once. 2% to 3% of the sample goes to the ten largest clones.

Here is what the overall study found, with its caveats: Vaccine and placebo recipients had similar non-spike TCR breadth, a finding consistent with the vaccine containing only spike. The authors noted that total T cell responses may have been underestimated by the TCR breadth and depth analyses. Substantial breadth of spike-specific CD8+ and CD4+ T cell responses was reported after vaccination. Higher spike-specific TCR breadth was observed in Ad26.COV2.S recipients than in placebo recipients (P = 0.0014). The study was not powered for comparison of responses between vaccine doses or regimens.

The germline V gene specifies LGHNA as CDR1 and YNFKEQ as CDR2. V is shortened by 10 bases, J by 2 bases, and the region joining them spans 14 bases. The CDR3 starts with the cysteine, ends with the phenylalanine, and has 13 residues. Just the 39-base CDR3 DNA is kept, in frame starting at base 1. The sample's treatment or condition label, in plain terms: roughly 19 received Ad26.COV2.S at low or high dose, single or two shots; five or six received placebo; per-sample allocation not given. For vaccine and placebo recipients, repertoires were sequenced using samples collected on day 63 after the first injection. Between 29 July and 7 August 2020, Cohort 1b enrolled around 24 adults aged 18-55 years at one site in Boston, USA. As a vaccine, Ad26.COV2.S was a replication-incompetent adenovirus type 26 vector that expressed a prefusion-stabilized SARS-CoV-2 spike protein derived from the original Wuhan strain.

The rearranged segments are TRBV4-2 and TRBJ2-5; TRBD2 is perhaps the D gene, given 6 matching bases. The sequenced sample was peripheral blood, obtained in a trial of Ad26.COV2.S vaccine versus placebo. The origin of this receptor is a person aged 18 to 59 who received the Ad26.COV2.S COVID-19 vaccine or a placebo. Here the CDR3 is given as CATLGLDQETQYF. The DNA sequence is TGTGCCACCCTGGGACTGGATCAAGAGACCCAGTACTTC.